This record concerns one T cell receptor beta chain sequence. The sample originates from a study of blood T cells in healthy people across ages. The use of a sample-barcoded 5' primer and a J-beta primer mix characterized a second PCR of roughly 7 to 12 cycles. One entry per CDR3 protein results from TCRdb running MiXCR on the 5' RACE reads. Seen here are more than 900,000 distinct CDR3 sequences, 20% to 25% observed once, and the top ten hold less than 0.75%. The same data also contributed to another study, on T cells of mothers and their children.

This TCR came from a girl under 10 years old in good health. Source material: blood.

The chain's CDR3 is CASSLDGDYNEQFF. The DNA for the CDR3 is TGTGCCAGCAGCCTGGACGGGGACTACAATGAGCAGTTCTTC. J is TRBJ2-1 and V is TRBV7-2; TRBD2 might be the D (5 bases). Germline lookup yields CDR1 SGHTA and CDR2 FQGNSA. Trimming removed 5 bases at V and 3 bases at J, with 11 bases between. The CDR3 consists of 14 residues.